Ten or more counts support the clone carrying this TCR beta chain. These data come from a study of T cells in Graves' hyperthyroidism and ophthalmopathy. Study-wide context: Peripheral blood was acquired at first diagnosis, ahead of any therapy whatsoever.

Amplification targeted TCR beta CDR3 regions from RNA transcripts. With the HTBI primer set, the TCR CDR3 went through a first round of RT-PCR. TCRdb ran MiXCR on the multiplex PCR reads and lists one entry per CDR3 protein. This sample has about 680,000 distinct CDR3 sequences; approximately 36% occur once, and the top ten carry around 31%. The CDR3 totals 15 residues. Germline CDR1 and CDR2: SGHTA and FQGNSA. Trimming removed 6 bases from V and 0 bases from J; junction bases left unmatched: 6. The sample comprised blood. The chain joins TRBV7-2 to TRBJ2-7, with 9 bases identical to TRBD1. This receptor was identified in a woman between 35 and 50 years old with Graves' hyperthyroidism. The CDR3 nucleotides read TGTGCCAGCAGGGGGACAGGGTCACCCTCCTACGAGCAGTACTTC. Translated, it gives CASRGTGSPSYEQYF.